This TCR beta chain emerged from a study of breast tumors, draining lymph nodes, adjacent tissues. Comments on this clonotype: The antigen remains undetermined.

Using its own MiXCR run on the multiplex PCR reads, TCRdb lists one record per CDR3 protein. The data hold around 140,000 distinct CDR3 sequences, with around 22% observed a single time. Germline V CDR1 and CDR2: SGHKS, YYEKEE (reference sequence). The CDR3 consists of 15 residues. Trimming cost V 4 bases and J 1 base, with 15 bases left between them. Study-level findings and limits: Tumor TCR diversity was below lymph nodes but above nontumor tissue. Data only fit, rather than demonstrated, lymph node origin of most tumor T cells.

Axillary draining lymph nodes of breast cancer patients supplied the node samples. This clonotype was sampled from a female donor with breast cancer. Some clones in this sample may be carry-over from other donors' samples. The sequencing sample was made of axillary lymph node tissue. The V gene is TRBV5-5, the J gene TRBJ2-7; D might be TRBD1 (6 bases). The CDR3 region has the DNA TGTGCCAGCAGCGCCAAGACAGGATTTTCCTACGAGCAGTACTTC. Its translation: CASSAKTGFSYEQYF.